This TCR beta chain was obtained from a study of CD8+CD57+ T cells in acquired aplastic anemia. On the study more broadly: The study obtained an average of about 3.1 ug of DNA from sorted CD4+ and CD8+ cells.

Comments on this clonotype: Its target is unknown.

Per the germline V gene, CDR1 is SEHNR and CDR2 is FQNEAQ (reference sequence). The CDR3 has 11 amino acids. V was clipped by 1 base and J by 9 bases, with 6 bases between them. Genomic DNA was employed as the template in profiling TCR beta VDJ and CDR3. Via MiXCR, TCRdb re-called the reads, giving one row per CDR3 protein. The table lists 100,000 to 150,000 distinct CDR3 sequences, over 45% of them singletons. Overall study results and limits: Patients and controls had CD8+ Simpson's diversity values that were not significantly distinct. Between patients and controls, some 31 CD8+ CDR3 sequences were found in common.

The source material was sorted CD4+, CD8+, or CD8+CD57+ T cells (not recorded which) from PBMCs. The sequence was collected from a human donor in good health, serving as a control. The chain has TRBV7-9 and TRBJ2-5; D is unclear. CDR3 sequence reads: CASSLGVAQYF. CDR3 DNA sequence: TGTGCCAGCAGCTTAGGAGTGGCCCAGTACTTC. The entire variable domain, with the rest obtained from reference TRBV7-9 and TRBJ2-5, is as follows: DTGVSQNPRHKITKRGQNVTFRCDPISEHNRLYWYRQTLGQGPEFLTYFQNEAQLEKSRLLSDRFSAERPKGSFSTLEIQRTEQGDSAMYLCASSLGVAQYFGPGTRLLVL.